These 8 T cell receptor beta chains share one sample of origin, sequenced in a study of identical twins. TCRdb ran MiXCR on the 5' RACE reads and lists one entry per CDR3 protein. The sample includes some 97,000 distinct CDR3 sequences, 5.5% to 7% of them seen just once. Sequencing input: memory T cells sorted from blood. The receptor set was obtained from a woman in her fifties or sixties in good health.

This clonotype was observed at least ten times. This chain joins TRBV5-1 and TRBJ2-3; 10 bases map to TRBD1. Germline loops: CDR1 SGHRS, CDR2 YFSETQ. The CDR3 is made up of 17 amino acids. J lost 1 base, V lost 4 bases, and 9 bases had no gene match. This CDR3 is CASSPQPGQGGTDTQYF. Here the CDR3 DNA reads TGCGCCAGCAGCCCCCAACCCGGACAGGGGGGCACAGATACGCAGTATTTT.

This clonotype has at least ten counts. CDR3 DNA sequence: TGTGCCAGTAGTGGAGATAGCTGGGGGGAGACCCAGTACTTC. As protein: CASSGDSWGETQYF. The gene calls are TRBV19 and TRBJ2-5; TRBD1 or TRBD2 may be the D gene (5 bases each). V was cut by 5 bases and J by 5 bases, with 15 bases left in between. Germline CDR1 reads LNHDA; CDR2 reads SQIVND (reference sequence). This CDR3 has 14 amino acids.

Many counts were recorded for this clonotype. The chain is built from TRBV6-5 and TRBJ2-3; D perhaps matches TRBD2 (6 bases). Deletions cut 2 bases from V and 6 bases from J, with 15 bases between. Germline V gives CDR1 MNHEY, CDR2 SVGAGI. The CDR3 sequence is 15 residues long. CDR3 nucleotides: TGTGCCAGCAGTTACGGGGGAGGCCCCCCGGATACGCAGTATTTT. Its translation: CASSYGGGPPDTQYF.

This clonotype has a count of ten or more. This chain links TRBV12-5 with TRBJ1-1, with D possibly being TRBD1 (6 bases). V shed 1 base and J shed 6 bases, with 9 bases lying between them. The germline CDR1 and CDR2 sequences are LGHNT and FRNRAP. The CDR3 contains 13 residues. The CDR3 DNA follows: TGTGCTAGTGGTTTGGATTGGACAGCTGAAGCTTTCTTT. This translates into CASGLDWTAEAFF.

This clonotype was observed many times. V gene TRBV6-5 combines with J gene TRBJ2-2; a weak D match, TRBD2 (5 bases). V lost 6 bases, J lost 6 bases, and 14 bases lay in between. The germline V gene encodes CDR1 MNHEY and CDR2 SVGAGI. The CDR3 length is 14 residues. Here the CDR3 reads CASSNEGFAGELFF. For the CDR3, the DNA is TGTGCCAGCAGCAACGAGGGTTTCGCCGGGGAGCTGTTTTTT.

The chain has TRBV6-1 and TRBJ1-2; 7 bases map to TRBD1. V gave up 5 bases and J gave up 4 bases; unmatched junction bases: 7. Germline V gene lookup returns CDR1 MNHNS and CDR2 SASEGT. The CDR3 extends over 14 amino acids. The CDR3 loop is CASSSQTGSYGYTF. DNA of the CDR3: TGTGCCAGCAGTTCCCAGACAGGGAGCTATGGCTACACCTTC.

This clonotype occurred many times. The chain recombines TRBV11-2 with TRBJ1-2, with TRBD1 identical over 8 bases. This CDR3 comprises 14 residues. The J segment lost 8 bases and the V segment lost 1 base, leaving 6 bases of the junction unmatched. CDR1 and CDR2 (germline): SGHAT, FQNNGV. CDR3 sequence (DNA): TGTGCCAGCAGCTTAGCCCGGACAGGGCCCGGCTACACCTTC. This gives the protein CASSLARTGPGYTF.

The table lists this clonotype with many counts. The chain links TRBV12-3 or TRBV12-4 to TRBJ2-1; D tentatively fits TRBD1 or TRBD2 (7 bases each). CDR3 length equals 15 residues. Trimming shortened V by 4 bases and J by 8 bases, and 18 bases separated the two germline ends. CDR3 sequence (DNA): TGTGCCAGCAGTTCCTCGGGGAGGGGGCGGGATGAGCAGTTCTTC. It specifies CASSSSGRGRDEQFF.